Listed below are T cell receptor beta chains from one sample, sequenced in a study of blood T cell repertoires in COVID-19. Measured with immunoSEQ multiplex PCR; TCRdb has only the in-frame clones, and not every one. Here the sample spans about 370,000 clones, roughly nine tenths being singletons. The specimen sequenced was PBMCs or T cells enriched from blood (not recorded which). Receptors were obtained from a man aged 18 to 29 who had recovered from COVID-19. Both conserved end residues are part of each CDR3. A D gene is named only where the DNA matches it firmly. Clone size appears in some rows only: once, few, many, or a class for an expanded clone.

clone size	V gene	D gene	J gene	CDR3 DNA	CDR3 protein
few	TRBV4-1	NA	TRBJ1-2	TGCGCCAGCAGCCAGCTCCTGCCCGCGGGAAAAGTGGTCTACACCTTC	CASSQLLPAGKVVYTF
NA	TRBV29-1	TRBD2	TRBJ2-7	TGCAGCGTGATGACTAGCGGGAGGTCCTACGAGCAGTACTTC	CSVMTSGRSYEQYF
NA	TRBV4-2	TRBD2	TRBJ2-1	TGTGCCAGCAGCCCCGCTACGACTAGCGGAAGAAACAATGAGCAGTTCTTC	CASSPATTSGRNNEQFF
NA	TRBV19	NA	TRBJ1-4	TGTGCCAGTAGTGAGGGTGGAAGACTTAAACTGTTTTTT	CASSEGGRLKLFF
NA	TRBV2	TRBD2	TRBJ2-1	TGTGCCAGCAGTGGGACTAGCGGGAGCTGGGATGAGCAGTTCTTC	CASSGTSGSWDEQFF
NA	TRBV5-6	TRBD1	TRBJ1-5	TGTGCCAGCAGCGTACAGGGGCGCGTGGGCAATCAGCCCCAGCATTTT	CASSVQGRVGNQPQHF
NA	TRBV18	NA	TRBJ1-2	TGTGCCAGCTCTAGAGGGGGTTATGGCTACACCTTC	CASSRGGYGYTF
NA	TRBV19	TRBD1	TRBJ1-6	TGTGCCAGTAGGGTGGGACAGGGGAATTCACCCCTCCACTTT	CASRVGQGNSPLHF
NA	TRBV27	TRBD2	TRBJ2-3	TGTGCCAGCAGTTTAGCGGGGGGCACTGGGGATACGCAGTATTTT	CASSLAGGTGDTQYF
NA	TRBV29-1	TRBD2	TRBJ2-3	TGCAGCGTTTCCTCAGGACTAGCGGGGGGTTCAGATACGCAGTATTTT	CSVSSGLAGGSDTQYF
NA	TRBV18	NA	TRBJ1-4	TGTGCCAGCTCACCTCCTTTGACAGGCCAGAATGAAAAACTGTTTTTT	CASSPPLTGQNEKLFF
NA	TRBV3-1/TRBV3-2	TRBD2	TRBJ2-2	TGTGCCAGCCAACTAGCGGGAGTAGGAGGCGCCGGGGAGCTGTTTTTT	CASQLAGVGGAGELFF
NA	TRBV18	TRBD1	TRBJ1-4	TGTGCCAGCAGCAGACAGGGGGCGGATGAAAAACTGTTTTTT	CASSRQGADEKLFF
few	TRBV28	TRBD1	TRBJ2-3	TGTGCCAGCCGTGGGACAGGGAGAACAGATACGCAGTATTTT	CASRGTGRTDTQYF
NA	TRBV7-3	NA	TRBJ2-5	TGTGCCAGCAGCTTATCTTTCTCTACAGCCCAGTACTTC	CASSLSFSTAQYF
few	TRBV7-3	NA	TRBJ2-2	TGTGCCAGCAGCCAGGGACATAACACCGGGGAGCTGTTTTTT	CASSQGHNTGELFF
NA	TRBV2	NA	TRBJ1-5	TGTGCCAGCAGTGAAGGAGGGAATCAGCCCCAGCATTTT	CASSEGGNQPQHF
NA	TRBV27	TRBD1	TRBJ1-6	TGTGCCAGCAGTCCTTCGGACAGGGGTTCACCCCTCCACTTT	CASSPSDRGSPLHF
few	TRBV19	NA	TRBJ1-2	TGTGCCAGTAGTATAGGCGGCGGGCAGCCTAACTATGGCTACACCTTC	CASSIGGGQPNYGYTF
once	TRBV11-2	NA	TRBJ1-6	TGTGCCAGCAGCTCTACGACTGAGAGTGCACCCCTCCACTTT	CASSSTTESAPLHF
NA	TRBV5-8	TRBD1	TRBJ1-4	TGTGCCAGCAGCCCAATACGACAGGGATCTACAACTAATGAAAAACTGTTTTTT	CASSPIRQGSTTNEKLFF
NA	TRBV9	NA	TRBJ1-2	TGTGCCAGCAGCGTAGCTGCAGGGGACCCATTCCTCACCTTC	CASSVAAGDPFLTF
NA	TRBV5-1	TRBD1	TRBJ2-3	TGCGCCAGCAGCTTCAGGGGGCGCGGCACAGATACGCAGTATTTT	CASSFRGRGTDTQYF
NA	TRBV18	NA	TRBJ2-5	TGTGCCAGCTCAGAAGGGAAACAGGGCATACACGAGACCCAGTACTTC	CASSEGKQGIHETQYF
NA	TRBV19	TRBD2	TRBJ2-3	TGTGCCAGTGGGGGGAGACTAGCGGGAGAGGAAGATACGCAGTATTTT	CASGGRLAGEEDTQYF
once	TRBV9	NA	TRBJ1-2	TGTGCCAGCAGCGTATTACAGAACTATGGCTACACCTTC	CASSVLQNYGYTF
NA	TRBV12-5	TRBD2	TRBJ2-7	TGTGCTAGTGGTTTGACACTAGCGTGGGGAGCGGGGGGGTTGTCCGAGCAGTACTTC	CASGLTLAWGAGGLSEQYF